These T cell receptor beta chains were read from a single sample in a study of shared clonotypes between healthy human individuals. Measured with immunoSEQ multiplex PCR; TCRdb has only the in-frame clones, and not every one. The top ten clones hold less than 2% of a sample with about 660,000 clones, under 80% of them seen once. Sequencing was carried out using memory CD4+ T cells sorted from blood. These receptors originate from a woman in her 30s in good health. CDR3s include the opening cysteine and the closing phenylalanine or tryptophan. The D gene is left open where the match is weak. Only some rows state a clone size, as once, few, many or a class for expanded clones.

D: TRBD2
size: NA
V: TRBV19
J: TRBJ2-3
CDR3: CASSTSGRAASTDTQYF
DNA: TGTGCCAGTAGCACTAGCGGGAGGGCCGCTAGCACAGATACGCAGTATTTT

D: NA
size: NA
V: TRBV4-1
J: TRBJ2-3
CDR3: CASSHGRGNTDTQYF
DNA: TGCGCCAGCAGCCATGGCAGGGGAAACACAGATACGCAGTATTTT

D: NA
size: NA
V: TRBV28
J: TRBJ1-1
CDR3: CASRAPAGEPGNTEAFF
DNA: TGTGCCAGCAGAGCCCCGGCAGGGGAACCGGGGAACACTGAAGCTTTCTTT

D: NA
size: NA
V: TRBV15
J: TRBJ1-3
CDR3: CATSRDGDKRRNTIYF
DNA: TGTGCCACCAGCAGAGACGGAGACAAAAGGAGAAACACCATATATTTT

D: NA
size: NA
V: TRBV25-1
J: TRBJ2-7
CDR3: CASSGMRGTYEQYF
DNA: TGTGCCAGCAGCGGAATGCGGGGAACCTACGAGCAGTACTTC

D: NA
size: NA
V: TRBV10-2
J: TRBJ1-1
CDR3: CASSINRFAEAFF
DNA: TGCGCCAGCAGCATCAATAGGTTCGCTGAAGCTTTCTTT

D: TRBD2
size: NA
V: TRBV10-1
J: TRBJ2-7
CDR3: CASSELREMGEQYF
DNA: TGCGCCAGCAGTGAGTTGCGGGAGATGGGGGAGCAGTACTTC

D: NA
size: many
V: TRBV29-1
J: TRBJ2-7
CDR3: CSVEVTAGEQYF
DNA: TGCAGCGTTGAGGTTACAGCTGGGGAGCAGTACTTC

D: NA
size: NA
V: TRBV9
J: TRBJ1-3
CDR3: CASSTMDSGNTIYF
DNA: TGTGCCAGCAGCACAATGGACAGCGGAAACACCATATATTTT

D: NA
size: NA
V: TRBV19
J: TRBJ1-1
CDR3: CASSSTGFDTEAFF
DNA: TGTGCCAGTAGTTCAACAGGTTTCGACACTGAAGCTTTCTTT

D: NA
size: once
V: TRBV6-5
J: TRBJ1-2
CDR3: CASSLRTLGSYGYTF
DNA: TGTGCCAGCAGTTTAAGGACCCTGGGAAGCTATGGCTACACCTTC

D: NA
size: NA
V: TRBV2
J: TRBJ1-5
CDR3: CASSPQGFGAQHF
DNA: TGTGCCAGCAGTCCCCAGGGATTCGGTGCCCAGCATTTT

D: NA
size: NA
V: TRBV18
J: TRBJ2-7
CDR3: CASSPRRGSDEQYF
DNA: TGTGCCAGCTCACCAAGGAGGGGAAGCGACGAGCAGTACTTC

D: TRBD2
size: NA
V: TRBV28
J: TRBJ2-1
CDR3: CASRAPGLGGGEQFF
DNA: TGTGCCAGCAGAGCCCCGGGACTAGGGGGTGGTGAGCAGTTCTTC

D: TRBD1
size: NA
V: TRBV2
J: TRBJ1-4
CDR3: CASRARDRINEKLFF
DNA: TGTGCCAGCAGGGCCCGGGACAGGATAAATGAAAAACTGTTTTTT

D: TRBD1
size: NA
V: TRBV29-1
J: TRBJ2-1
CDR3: CSVAGGGEQFF
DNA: TGCAGCGTTGCAGGGGGCGGTGAGCAGTTCTTC

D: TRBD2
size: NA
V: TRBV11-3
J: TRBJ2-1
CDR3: CASSSGGAGPNEQFF
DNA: TGTGCCAGCAGCTCGGGAGGAGCGGGACCCAATGAGCAGTTCTTC

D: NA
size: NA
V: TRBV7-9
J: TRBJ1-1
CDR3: CASSFNTPRDTEAFF
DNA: TGTGCCAGCAGCTTTAACACTCCTCGGGACACTGAAGCTTTCTTT

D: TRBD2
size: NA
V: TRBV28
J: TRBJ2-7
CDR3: CASSFPGLAGVYEQYF
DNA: TGTGCCAGCAGTTTCCCGGGACTAGCGGGAGTATACGAGCAGTACTTC

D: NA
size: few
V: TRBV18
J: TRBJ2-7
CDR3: CASVESQTYEQYF
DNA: TGTGCCAGCGTGGAAAGCCAGACCTACGAGCAGTACTTC

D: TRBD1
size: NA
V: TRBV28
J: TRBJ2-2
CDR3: CASRVTGVRTGELFF
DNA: TGTGCCAGCAGGGTGACAGGGGTTAGGACCGGGGAGCTGTTTTTT